The clone carrying this TCR beta chain has ten or more counts. Trimming took 3 bases from V and 3 from J; bases not matched to a gene: 7. Per germline, CDR1 WSHSY and CDR2 SAAADI. This CDR3 is built from 16 residues. Per the study methods: CDR3 was compared across clinicopathological groups, and the resulting differences were used to build a distant-metastasis classifier for papillary thyroid cancer. TCRdb recomputed clones from the PCR reads via MiXCR. The authors' filters were not applied to this entry. The sample yields about 40,000 clones, approximately 16% seen once. Thyroid surgery had not been preceded by any treatment in any patient. The sample belongs to a study of metastatic and nonmetastatic thyroid tumors.

The sample comprised blood. This chain joins TRBV10-2 and TRBJ2-1, with 8 positions matching TRBD2. This receptor was identified in a female donor with papillary thyroid cancer or a benign thyroid nodule (not recorded which). Some clones in this sample may be carry-over from other donors' samples. The CDR3 spells CASSDWVAGGYNEQFF. CDR3 in DNA: TGCGCCAGCAGTGATTGGGTGGCGGGAGGCTACAATGAGCAGTTCTTC.